These T cell receptor beta chains were read from a single sample in a study of shared clonotypes between healthy human individuals. Method: immunoSEQ multiplex PCR; TCRdb's copy keeps in-frame clones and lacks some. The data contain 2 million to 2.5 million clones, 95% of them singletons. The sample was naive CD4+ T cells sorted from blood. Receptors were obtained from a man younger than 30 in good health. CDR3s include the opening cysteine and the closing phenylalanine or tryptophan. A D gene is named only where the DNA matches it firmly. Size is omitted from some rows. Given values are once, few, many or a class for expanded clones.

v_call: TRBV18; d_call: -; j_call: TRBJ2-5; clone_size: -; cdr3_nt: TGTGCCAGCTCACCGCCAGGAAGGTTCCAAGAGACCCAGTACTTC; cdr3_aa: CASSPPGRFQETQYF
v_call: TRBV2; d_call: TRBD2; j_call: TRBJ2-3; clone_size: -; cdr3_nt: TGTGCCAGCAGTGAGGAAATAGCGGGAGGGTTAGATACGCAGTATTTT; cdr3_aa: CASSEEIAGGLDTQYF
v_call: TRBV6-5; d_call: -; j_call: TRBJ1-1; clone_size: -; cdr3_nt: TGTGCCAGCAGTTACTTCGGGACACAGAACACTGAAGCTTTCTTT; cdr3_aa: CASSYFGTQNTEAFF
v_call: TRBV7-9; d_call: -; j_call: TRBJ1-2; clone_size: -; cdr3_nt: TGTGCCAGCAGCTTACAGGGGCCCGGCTATGGCTACACCTTC; cdr3_aa: CASSLQGPGYGYTF
v_call: TRBV19; d_call: -; j_call: TRBJ2-3; clone_size: once; cdr3_nt: TGTGCCAGTAGTAGCTGGGAGCGGGCAGATACGCAGTATTTT; cdr3_aa: CASSSWERADTQYF
v_call: TRBV30; d_call: -; j_call: TRBJ2-5; clone_size: -; cdr3_nt: TGTGCCTGGAGTGTTGGCGGGGTTCGCCAAGAGACCCAGTACTTC; cdr3_aa: CAWSVGGVRQETQYF
v_call: TRBV28; d_call: TRBD1; j_call: TRBJ2-7; clone_size: -; cdr3_nt: TGTGCCACCGACCCCCAGACGGGACAGATTCCCTACGAGCAGTACTTC; cdr3_aa: CATDPQTGQIPYEQYF
v_call: TRBV4-1; d_call: TRBD1; j_call: TRBJ2-3; clone_size: -; cdr3_nt: TGCGCCAGCAGCCACGGGACAGATTCCACAGATACGCAGTATTTT; cdr3_aa: CASSHGTDSTDTQYF
v_call: TRBV5-6; d_call: -; j_call: TRBJ2-7; clone_size: -; cdr3_nt: TGTGCCAGCAGACTGGGGACAAATACCTACGAGCAGTACTTC; cdr3_aa: CASRLGTNTYEQYF
v_call: TRBV30; d_call: -; j_call: TRBJ2-7; clone_size: once; cdr3_nt: TGTGCCTGGGGGGTGGGGCCCTACGAGCAGTACTTC; cdr3_aa: CAWGVGPYEQYF
v_call: TRBV10-3; d_call: -; j_call: TRBJ1-2; clone_size: once; cdr3_nt: TGTGCCATCAGATCCACTCAGGAAGACCTTAATGGCTACACCTTC; cdr3_aa: CAIRSTQEDLNGYTF
v_call: TRBV28; d_call: -; j_call: TRBJ1-3; clone_size: -; cdr3_nt: TGTGCCACCGAGGACACCTCTGGAAACACCATATATTTT; cdr3_aa: CATEDTSGNTIYF
v_call: TRBV6-6; d_call: -; j_call: TRBJ2-4; clone_size: -; cdr3_nt: TGTGCCAGCACGGACCGAGGGGAAAACATTCAGTACTTC; cdr3_aa: CASTDRGENIQYF
v_call: TRBV29-1; d_call: -; j_call: TRBJ2-2; clone_size: -; cdr3_nt: TGCAGCGTTGGTCTCAGATTCACCGGGGAGCTGTTTTTT; cdr3_aa: CSVGLRFTGELFF
v_call: TRBV5-1; d_call: -; j_call: TRBJ1-2; clone_size: -; cdr3_nt: TGCGCCAGCAGCTTATTACTACTCAGCTACTATGGCTACACCTTC; cdr3_aa: CASSLLLLSYYGYTF
v_call: TRBV4-2; d_call: TRBD2; j_call: TRBJ2-7; clone_size: -; cdr3_nt: TGTGCCAGCAGCCAAGAACGGGGGGGATCCCCCTACGAGCAGTACTTC; cdr3_aa: CASSQERGGSPYEQYF